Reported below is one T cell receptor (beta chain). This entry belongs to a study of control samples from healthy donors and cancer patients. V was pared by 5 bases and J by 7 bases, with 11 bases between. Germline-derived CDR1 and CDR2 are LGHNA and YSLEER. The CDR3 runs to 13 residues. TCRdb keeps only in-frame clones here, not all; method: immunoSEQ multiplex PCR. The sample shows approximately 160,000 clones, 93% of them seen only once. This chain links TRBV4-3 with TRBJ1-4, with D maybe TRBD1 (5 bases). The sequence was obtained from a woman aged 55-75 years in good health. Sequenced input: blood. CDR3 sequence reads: CASSGQGGEKLFF. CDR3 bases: TGCGCCAGCAGCGGGCAGGGAGGTGAAAAACTGTTTTTT.